This paragraph reports one T cell receptor beta chain. The data were obtained in a study of cytomegalovirus exposure and HLA in healthy donors. This PCR relied on a set of 60 Vbeta primers and 13 Jbeta primers. Repertoires were generated with immunoSEQ multiplex PCR, while TCRdb's copy carries only in-frame clones and drops some. Of about 67,000 clones listed, just under 80% are singletons. The CDR3 has 12 residues. In germline, CDR1 is SQVTM, CDR2 ANQGSEA. V was clipped by 7 bases and J by 4 bases, with 13 bases between them. The sequence was collected from a woman aged 30 to 39 in good health and CMV-seronegative. Sample: PBMCs. V usage is TRBV29-1 and J usage is TRBJ2-5, with a weak D call TRBD2 (6 bases). The CDR3 protein is CSAAGTGETQYF. Written as DNA, the CDR3 is TGCAGCGCCGCCGGGACTGGAGAGACCCAGTACTTC.